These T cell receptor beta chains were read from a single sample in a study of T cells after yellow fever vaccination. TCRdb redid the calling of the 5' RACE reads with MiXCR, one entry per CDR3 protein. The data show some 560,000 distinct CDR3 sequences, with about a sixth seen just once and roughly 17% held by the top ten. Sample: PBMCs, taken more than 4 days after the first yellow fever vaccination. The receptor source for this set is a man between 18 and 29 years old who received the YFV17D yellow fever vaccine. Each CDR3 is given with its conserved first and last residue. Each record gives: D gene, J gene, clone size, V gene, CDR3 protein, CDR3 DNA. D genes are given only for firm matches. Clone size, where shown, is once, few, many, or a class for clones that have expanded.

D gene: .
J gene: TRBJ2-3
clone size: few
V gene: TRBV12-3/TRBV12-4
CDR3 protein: CASSFGQESDTQYF
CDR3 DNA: TGTGCCAGCAGTTTTGGTCAGGAGTCAGATACGCAGTATTTT

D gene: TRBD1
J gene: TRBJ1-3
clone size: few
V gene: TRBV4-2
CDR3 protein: CASSQGDRGQSGNTIYF
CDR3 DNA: TGTGCCAGCAGCCAAGGCGACAGGGGGCAGTCTGGAAACACCATATATTTT

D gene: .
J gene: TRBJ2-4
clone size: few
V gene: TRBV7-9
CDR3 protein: CASSSWGATKNIQYF
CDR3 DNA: TGTGCCAGCAGCTCGTGGGGCGCAACCAAAAACATTCAGTACTTC

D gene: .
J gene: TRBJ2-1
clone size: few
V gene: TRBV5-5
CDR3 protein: CASSPSDKQFF
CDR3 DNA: TGTGCCAGCAGCCCGTCGGACAAGCAGTTCTTC

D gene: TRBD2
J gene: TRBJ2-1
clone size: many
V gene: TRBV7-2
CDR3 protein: CASSSTSGGGYNEQFF
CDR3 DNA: TGTGCCAGCAGTTCCACTAGCGGGGGGGGCTACAATGAGCAGTTCTTC

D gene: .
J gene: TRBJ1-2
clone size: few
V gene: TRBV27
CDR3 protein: CASSFTADIYGYTF
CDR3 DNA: TGTGCCAGCAGTTTTACTGCCGATATCTATGGCTACACCTTC

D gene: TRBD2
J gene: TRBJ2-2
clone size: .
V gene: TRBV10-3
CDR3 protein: CAISLGTSGVTKAGELFF
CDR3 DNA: TGTGCCATCAGTTTGGGGACTAGCGGGGTCACTAAAGCCGGGGAGCTGTTTTTT

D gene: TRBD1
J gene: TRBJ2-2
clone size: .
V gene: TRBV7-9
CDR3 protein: CASSFRRDRRAGELFF
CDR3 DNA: TGTGCCAGCAGTTTTAGACGGGACAGGAGGGCCGGGGAGCTGTTTTTT

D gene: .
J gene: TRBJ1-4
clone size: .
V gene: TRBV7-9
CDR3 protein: CASSSGFVGEKLFF
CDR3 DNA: TGTGCCAGCAGCTCAGGGTTTGTTGGTGAAAAACTGTTTTTT

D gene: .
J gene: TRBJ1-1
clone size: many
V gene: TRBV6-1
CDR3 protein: CASRETENTEAFF
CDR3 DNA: TGTGCCAGCAGAGAGACGGAGAACACTGAAGCTTTCTTT

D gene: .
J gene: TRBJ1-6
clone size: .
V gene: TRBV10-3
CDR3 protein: CAISEAVTSYNSPLHF
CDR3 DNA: TGTGCCATCAGCGAGGCCGTGACCTCCTATAATTCACCCCTCCACTTT

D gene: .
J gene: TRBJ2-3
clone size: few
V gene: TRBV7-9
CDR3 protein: CASSLEYGGDTDTQYF
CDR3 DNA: TGTGCCAGCAGCTTAGAATACGGGGGTGACACAGATACGCAGTATTTT

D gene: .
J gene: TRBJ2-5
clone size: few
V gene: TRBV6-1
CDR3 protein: CASRPDGPGETQYF
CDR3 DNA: TGTGCCAGCAGACCCGATGGCCCGGGAGAGACCCAGTACTTC

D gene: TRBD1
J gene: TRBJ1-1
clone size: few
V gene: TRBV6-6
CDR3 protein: CASSYADRGDAFF
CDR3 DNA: TGTGCCAGCAGTTACGCGGACAGGGGTGATGCTTTCTTT

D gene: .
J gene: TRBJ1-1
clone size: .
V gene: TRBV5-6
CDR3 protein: CASSRMGAEAFF
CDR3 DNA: TGTGCCAGCAGCCGTATGGGAGCTGAAGCTTTCTTT

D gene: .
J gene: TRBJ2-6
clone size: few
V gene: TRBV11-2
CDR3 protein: CASSAGRGQKPSGANVLTF
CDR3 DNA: TGTGCCAGCAGCGCCGGCAGGGGACAAAAGCCTTCTGGGGCCAACGTCCTGACTTTC

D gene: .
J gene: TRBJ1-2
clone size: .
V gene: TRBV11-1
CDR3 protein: CASSHGRGDGYTF
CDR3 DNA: TGTGCCAGCAGCCACGGAAGGGGCGATGGCTACACCTTC

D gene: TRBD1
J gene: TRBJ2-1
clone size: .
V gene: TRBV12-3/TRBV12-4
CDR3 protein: CASSTGQGISYNEQFF
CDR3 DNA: TGTGCCAGCAGTACAGGACAGGGGATCTCCTACAATGAGCAGTTCTTC

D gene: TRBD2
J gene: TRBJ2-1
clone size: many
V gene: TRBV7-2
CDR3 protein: CASSLAASGGAYNEQFF
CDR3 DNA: TGTGCCAGCAGCTTAGCAGCTAGCGGGGGGGCTTACAATGAGCAGTTCTTC

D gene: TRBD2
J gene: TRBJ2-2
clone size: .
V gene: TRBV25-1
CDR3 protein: CASSEFGGLAENTGELFF
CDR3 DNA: TGTGCCAGCAGTGAATTCGGAGGACTAGCGGAGAACACCGGGGAGCTGTTTTTT

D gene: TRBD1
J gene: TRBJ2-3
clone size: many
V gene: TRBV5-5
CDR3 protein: CASSRGDSSRDTQYF
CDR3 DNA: TGTGCCAGCAGCCGTGGGGACAGCTCCCGAGATACGCAGTATTTT

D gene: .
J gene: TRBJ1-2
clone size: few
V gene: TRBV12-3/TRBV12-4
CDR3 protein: CASSFQQYGYTF
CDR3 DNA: TGTGCCAGCAGTTTTCAACAGTATGGCTACACCTTC

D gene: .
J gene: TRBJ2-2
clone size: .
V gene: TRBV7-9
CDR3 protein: CASTRGGANTGELFF
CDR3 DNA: TGTGCCAGCACCAGGGGTGGAGCGAACACCGGGGAGCTGTTTTTT

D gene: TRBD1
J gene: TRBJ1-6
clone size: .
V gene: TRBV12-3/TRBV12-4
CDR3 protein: CASRPGQGYGSPLHF
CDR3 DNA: TGTGCCAGCAGACCGGGACAGGGGTACGGTTCACCCCTCCACTTT

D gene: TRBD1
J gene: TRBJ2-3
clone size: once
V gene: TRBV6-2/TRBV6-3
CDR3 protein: CASRWDRGLTDTQYF
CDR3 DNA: TGTGCCAGCAGATGGGACAGGGGGCTGACAGATACGCAGTATTTT